This section outlines one T cell receptor (beta chain) sequence together with its context. Antigen specificity is unknown. This specimen belongs to a study of identical twins. CDR1 and CDR2 (germline): DFQATT, SNEGSKA (reference sequence). CDR3 length equals 18 residues. Trimming removed 0 bases from V and 9 bases from J; junction bases left unmatched: 20. The study, taken as a whole, reports: Researchers caution that invariant MAIT and iNKT cells could partly confound zero-insertion analyses. Out-of-frame alpha sequences common to twins exhibited a surplus of low generation probability.

A universal primer site was added by template switching, and unique molecular identifiers were carried by the cDNA. A single record per CDR3 protein comes from TCRdb applying MiXCR to the 5' RACE reads. The data show about 530,000 distinct CDR3 sequences, about 20% seen once. These data are also associated with another study on yellow fever vaccine responses in identical twins.

The sample was CD4+ T cells sorted from blood. The TCR comes from a woman in her late teens or twenties in good health. The V gene is TRBV20-1, the J gene TRBJ2-1; 7 bases are shared with TRBD2. The CDR3 reads CSARDPRFSGSEGSEQFF. The CDR3 nucleotides are TGCAGTGCTAGAGACCCTAGGTTTAGCGGGTCCGAGGGGAGTGAGCAGTTCTTC.